The rows below give T cell receptor beta chains drawn from one sample of a study of response to subunit inactivated influenza vaccine. TCRdb itself ran the RT-PCR reads through MiXCR, one entry per CDR3 protein. The table records 550,000 to 650,000 distinct CDR3 sequences, around 11% of them present only once. Material: PBMCs from blood, obtained on the day of vaccination. The receptors come from a middle-aged man who received an inactivated influenza vaccine. The CDR3 runs from the conserved cysteine through the conserved F or W. The order of the fields is V gene, J gene, D gene, clone size, CDR3 DNA, CDR3 protein. A D gene is named only where the DNA matches it firmly. Clone size is given for some rows only: seen once, a few or many times, or a class if the clone is expanded.

TRBV28	TRBJ2-3	TRBD1	NA	TGTGCCAGCAGTCCCACGGGACAGGGGGTGCCAGGGGATACGCAGTATTTT	CASSPTGQGVPGDTQYF
TRBV4-1	TRBJ1-1	NA	many	TGCGCCAGCAGCCACCTACCGGGGCCTTCCATGAACACTGAAGCTTTCTTT	CASSHLPGPSMNTEAFF
TRBV6-5	TRBJ2-3	NA	many	TGTGCCAGCAGTTCACTGGGGGGGCCCAGCACAGATACGCAGTATTTT	CASSSLGGPSTDTQYF
TRBV7-2	TRBJ2-5	NA	few	TGTGCCAGCAGCCCGGGGCCTCTACCCCAAGAGACCCAGTACTTC	CASSPGPLPQETQYF
TRBV10-3	TRBJ2-1	NA	NA	TGTGCCATCAGTGAGGACCCCGCCGGATGGGCGGGTGACTTCTTC	CAISEDPAGWAGDFF
TRBV11-3	TRBJ2-7	TRBD1	few	TGTGCCAGCAGCTTAGGTGAGACAGGGATCTACGAGCAGTACTTC	CASSLGETGIYEQYF
TRBV29-1	TRBJ2-7	NA	NA	TGCAGCGTTGATGACCGGGACGGGGACCACGAGCAGTACTTC	CSVDDRDGDHEQYF
TRBV5-8	TRBJ1-1	NA	few	TGTGCCAGCAGTCTGACAGGTTTTGAAGCTTTCTTT	CASSLTGFEAFF
TRBV7-3	TRBJ2-4	TRBD1	few	TGTGCCAGCAGCTTAAGCCCCCGGGACAGGGGGTCCAAAAACATTCAGTACTTC	CASSLSPRDRGSKNIQYF
TRBV2	TRBJ1-2	TRBD1	NA	TGTGCCAGCAGGGACAGGTTCTATACCGTCTATGGCTACACCTTC	CASRDRFYTVYGYTF
TRBV11-2	TRBJ2-7	TRBD2	NA	TGTGCCAGCGGCCCCGGTAGCGGGGGTGTCGAGCAGTACTTC	CASGPGSGGVEQYF
TRBV12-3/TRBV12-4	TRBJ2-7	NA	few	TGTGCCAGCAGCACTGAGACCGGGACCAACGCCTACGAGCAGTACTTC	CASSTETGTNAYEQYF
TRBV20-1	TRBJ2-7	NA	few	TGCAGTGCTAGAGTTGCTACACACTCCTACGAGCAGTACTTC	CSARVATHSYEQYF
TRBV10-3	TRBJ1-2	NA	many	TGTGCCATCAGTGAGTCAGGGTATGGCTACACCTTC	CAISESGYGYTF
TRBV3-1	TRBJ2-1	NA	NA	TGTGCCAGCAGCCAATTTTTCCAGAGATCCTACAATGAGCAGTTCTTC	CASSQFFQRSYNEQFF
TRBV29-1	TRBJ2-5	TRBD1	NA	TGCAGCGCCGGACAGGTACTACAAGAGACCCAGTACTTC	CSAGQVLQETQYF
TRBV20-1	TRBJ2-2	TRBD2	few	TGCAGTGCTAGAGTGGCGGGGGGGGGCACCGGGGAGCTGTTTTTT	CSARVAGGGTGELFF
TRBV20-1	TRBJ2-3	NA	few	TGCAGTGCCCGACAGGGAGGAAGCACAGATACGCAGTATTTT	CSARQGGSTDTQYF
TRBV5-1	TRBJ2-3	NA	many	TGCGCCAGCAGCGCGGAAGGTACGCAGTATTTT	CASSAEGTQYF
TRBV3-1	TRBJ2-5	NA	few	TGTGCCAGCAGCCACGGAGGGAAGGAGACCCAGTACTTC	CASSHGGKETQYF
TRBV6-5	TRBJ1-6	NA	NA	TGTGCCAGCAGTTACTCTTGGCCCAGTAATTCACCCCTCCACTTT	CASSYSWPSNSPLHF
TRBV12-3/TRBV12-4	TRBJ2-7	NA	many	TGTGCCAGCAGTTTACGGGTTATCTCACTCGAGCAGTACTTC	CASSLRVISLEQYF
TRBV4-3	TRBJ1-4	NA	few	TGCGCCAGCAGCCAAGAGAAATCTAGGGGTGAAAAACTGTTTTTT	CASSQEKSRGEKLFF
TRBV7-2	TRBJ2-1	NA	few	TGTGCCAGCAGCTTCGGTCGCGTTGAGCAGTTCTTC	CASSFGRVEQFF
TRBV29-1	TRBJ1-2	NA	many	TGCAGCGTTGAAGATCCGGAACAGTTTAACTATGGCTACACCTTC	CSVEDPEQFNYGYTF
TRBV24-1	TRBJ2-1	NA	few	TGTGCCACGCAGCCCAGCAGGGGCTACAATGAGCAGTTCTTC	CATQPSRGYNEQFF
TRBV3-1	TRBJ1-2	NA	NA	TGTGCCAGCAGCCAACGGAGCACTAACTATGGCTACACCTTC	CASSQRSTNYGYTF
TRBV9	TRBJ2-3	NA	many	TGTGCCAGCAGCGAGGATAGAACTACGCAGTATTTT	CASSEDRTTQYF
TRBV19	TRBJ2-7	TRBD1	NA	TGTGCCAGTGGAACCCCGGGACAGGGGCGCTACGAGCAGTACTTC	CASGTPGQGRYEQYF
TRBV5-1	TRBJ2-2	NA	NA	TGCGCCAGCAGCCTCACGCCGACCACCGGGGAGCTGTTTTTT	CASSLTPTTGELFF
TRBV30	TRBJ2-1	NA	once	TGTGCCTGGAGTGTACTTCTGGATGTAAATGAGCAGTTCTTC	CAWSVLLDVNEQFF
TRBV4-3	TRBJ2-7	NA	NA	TGCGCCAGCAGCCAAGCTATATCGGTAGACCTCTACGAGCAGTACTTC	CASSQAISVDLYEQYF
TRBV12-3/TRBV12-4	TRBJ2-2	TRBD1	NA	TGTACCCCCCGAGATGGGGACAGGGGTTTAGTGTGGAACACCGGGGAGCTGTTTTTT	CTPRDGDRGLVWNTGELFF
TRBV20-1	TRBJ2-2	TRBD2	few	TGCAGTGCTAGAGATCGAAGTAGCGGGGGGGCGAACACCGGGGAGCTGTTTTTT	CSARDRSSGGANTGELFF
TRBV12-5	TRBJ2-1	NA	few	TGTGCTAGTGGTTTGTTCAACAATGAGCAGTTCTTC	CASGLFNNEQFF
TRBV6-6	TRBJ2-5	NA	few	TGTGCCAGCAGTTCGTTTCGCAAGACCCAGTACTTC	CASSSFRKTQYF
TRBV12-3/TRBV12-4	TRBJ2-7	NA	many	TGTGCCAGCAGTTTCTGGGGCTACGAGCAGTACTTC	CASSFWGYEQYF
TRBV15	TRBJ1-4	NA	NA	TGTGCCACCAGCAGAGATCATAGGGTAGAAGGTGAAAAACTGTTTTTT	CATSRDHRVEGEKLFF
TRBV7-9	TRBJ1-1	NA	few	TGTGCCAGCAGCACCGACAACACTGAAGCTTTCTTT	CASSTDNTEAFF
TRBV30	TRBJ1-2	NA	NA	TGTGCCTGGAGTTGGGGTTATGGCTACACCTTC	CAWSWGYGYTF
TRBV3-1	TRBJ2-3	NA	NA	TGTGCCAGCAGCCAAGAACCGGACGATACGCAGTATTTT	CASSQEPDDTQYF
TRBV28	TRBJ2-5	NA	few	TGTGCCAGCAGTAAGGGGGAGGAGACCCAGTACTTC	CASSKGEETQYF